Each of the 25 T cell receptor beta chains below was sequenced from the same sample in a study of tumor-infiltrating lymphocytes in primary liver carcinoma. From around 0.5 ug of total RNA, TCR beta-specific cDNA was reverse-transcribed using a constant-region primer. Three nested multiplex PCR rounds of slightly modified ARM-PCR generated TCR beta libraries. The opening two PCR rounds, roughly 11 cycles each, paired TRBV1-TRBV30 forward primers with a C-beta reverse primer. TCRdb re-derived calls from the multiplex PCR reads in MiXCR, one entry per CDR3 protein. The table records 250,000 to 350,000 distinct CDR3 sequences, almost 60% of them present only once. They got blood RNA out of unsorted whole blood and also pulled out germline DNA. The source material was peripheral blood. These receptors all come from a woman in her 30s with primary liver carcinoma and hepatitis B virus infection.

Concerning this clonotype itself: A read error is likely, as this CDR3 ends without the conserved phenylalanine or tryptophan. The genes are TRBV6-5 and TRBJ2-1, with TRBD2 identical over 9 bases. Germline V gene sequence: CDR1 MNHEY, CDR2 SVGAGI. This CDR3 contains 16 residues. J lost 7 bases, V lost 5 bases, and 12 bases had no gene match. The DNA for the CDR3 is TGTGCCAGCAGTGTGTGGCCGCGGGAGGGCCAAAATGAGCAGTTCTAC. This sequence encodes CASSVWPREGQNEQFY.

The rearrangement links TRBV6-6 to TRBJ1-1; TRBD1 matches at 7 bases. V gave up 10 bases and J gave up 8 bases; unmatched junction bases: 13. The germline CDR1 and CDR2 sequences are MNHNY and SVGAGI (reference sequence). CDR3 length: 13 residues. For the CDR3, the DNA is TGTGCCAACAGAACCCACAGGGGCACCGAAGCTTTCTTT. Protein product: CANRTHRGTEAFF.

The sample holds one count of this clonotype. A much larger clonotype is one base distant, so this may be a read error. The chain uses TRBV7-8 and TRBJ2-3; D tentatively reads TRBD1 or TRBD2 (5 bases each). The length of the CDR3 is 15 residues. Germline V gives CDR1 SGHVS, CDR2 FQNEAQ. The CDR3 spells CASSPREGRTDSQYF. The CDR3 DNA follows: TGTGCCAGCAGCCCGCGTGAGGGGCGCACAGATTCGCAGTATTTT. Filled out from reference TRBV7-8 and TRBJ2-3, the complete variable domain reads GAGVSQSPRYKVAKRGQDVALRCDPISGHVSLFWYQQALGQGPEFLTYFQNEAQLDKSGLPSDRFFAERPEGSVSTLKIQRTQQEDSAVYLCASSPREGRTDSQYFGPGTRLTVL.

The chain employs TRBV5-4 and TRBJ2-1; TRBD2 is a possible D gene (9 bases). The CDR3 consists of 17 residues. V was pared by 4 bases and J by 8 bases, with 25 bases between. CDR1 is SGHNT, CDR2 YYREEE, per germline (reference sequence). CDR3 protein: CASSVDRAGTSRYEQFF. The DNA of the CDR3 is TGTGCCAGCAGCGTGGACAGGGCCGGGACTAGCAGGTATGAGCAGTTCTTC.

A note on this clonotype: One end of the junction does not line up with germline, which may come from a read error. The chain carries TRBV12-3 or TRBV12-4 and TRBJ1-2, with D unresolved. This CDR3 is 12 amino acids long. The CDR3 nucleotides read TGTACCAGCACGCGGGGAAACTATGGCTACACCTTC. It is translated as CTSTRGNYGYTF.

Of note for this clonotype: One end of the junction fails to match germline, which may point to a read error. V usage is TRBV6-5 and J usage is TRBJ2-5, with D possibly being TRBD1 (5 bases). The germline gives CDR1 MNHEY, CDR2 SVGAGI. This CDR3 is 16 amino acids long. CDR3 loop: CASRPTARDVWETQYF. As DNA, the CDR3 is TGTGCAAGCAGACCGACAGCGAGAGATGTATGGGAGACCCAGTACTTC.

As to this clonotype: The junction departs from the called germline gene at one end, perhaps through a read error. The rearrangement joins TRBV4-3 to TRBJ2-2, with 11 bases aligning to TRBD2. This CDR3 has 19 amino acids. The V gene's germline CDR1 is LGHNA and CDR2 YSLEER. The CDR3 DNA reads TGCGCTAGCACCCAAGACGGGACTAGCGGCAACGCGAACACCGGGGAGCTGTTTTTT. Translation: CASTQDGTSGNANTGELFF.

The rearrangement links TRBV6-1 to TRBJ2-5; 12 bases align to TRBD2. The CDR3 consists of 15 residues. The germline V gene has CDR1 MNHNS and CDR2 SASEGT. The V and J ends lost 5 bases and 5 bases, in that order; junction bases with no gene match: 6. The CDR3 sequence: CASSRRTSGKETQYF. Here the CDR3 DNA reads TGTGCCAGCAGTCGTAGGACTAGCGGGAAGGAGACCCAGTACTTC.

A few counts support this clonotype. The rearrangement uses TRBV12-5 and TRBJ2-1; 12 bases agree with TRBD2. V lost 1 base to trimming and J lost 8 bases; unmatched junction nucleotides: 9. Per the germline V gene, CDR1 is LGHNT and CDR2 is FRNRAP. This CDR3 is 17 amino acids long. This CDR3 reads CASGLELAGGLWDEQFF. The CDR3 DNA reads TGTGCTAGTGGTTTGGAGCTAGCGGGAGGGCTGTGGGATGAGCAGTTCTTC. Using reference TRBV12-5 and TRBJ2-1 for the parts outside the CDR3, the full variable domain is DARVTQTPRHKVTEMGQEVTMRCQPILGHNTVFWYRQTMMQGLELLAYFRNRAPLDDSGMPKDRFSAEMPDATLATLKIQPSEPRDSAVYFCASGLELAGGLWDEQFFGPGTRLTVL.

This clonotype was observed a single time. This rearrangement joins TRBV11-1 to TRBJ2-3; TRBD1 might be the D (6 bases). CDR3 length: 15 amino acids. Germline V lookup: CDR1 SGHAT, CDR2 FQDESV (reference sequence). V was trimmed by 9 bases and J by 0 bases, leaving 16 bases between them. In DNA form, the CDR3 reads TGTGCCAGTAGCATTCGGACAGTGAGCACAGATACGCAGTATTTT. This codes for CASSIRTVSTDTQYF.

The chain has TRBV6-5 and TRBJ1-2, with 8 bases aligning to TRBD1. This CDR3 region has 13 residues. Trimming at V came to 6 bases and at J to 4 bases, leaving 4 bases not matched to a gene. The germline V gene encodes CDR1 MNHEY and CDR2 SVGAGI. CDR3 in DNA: TGTGCCAGCAGCGGGGACAGGATCTATGGCTACACCTTC. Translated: CASSGDRIYGYTF.

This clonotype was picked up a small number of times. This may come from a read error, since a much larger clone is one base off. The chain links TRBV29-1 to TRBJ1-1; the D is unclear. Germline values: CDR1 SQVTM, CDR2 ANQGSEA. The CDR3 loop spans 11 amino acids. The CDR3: CSVQRNAEAFF. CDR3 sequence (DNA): TGCAGCGTTCAGCGGAACGCTGAAGCTTTCTTT.

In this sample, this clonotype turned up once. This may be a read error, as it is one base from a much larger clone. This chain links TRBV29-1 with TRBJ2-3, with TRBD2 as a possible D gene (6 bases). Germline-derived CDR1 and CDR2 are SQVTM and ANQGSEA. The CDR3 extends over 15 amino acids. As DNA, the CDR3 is TGCAGCGTTGACCCGAGGGATACTAGCACAGAAACGCAGTATTTT. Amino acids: CSVDPRDTSTETQYF.

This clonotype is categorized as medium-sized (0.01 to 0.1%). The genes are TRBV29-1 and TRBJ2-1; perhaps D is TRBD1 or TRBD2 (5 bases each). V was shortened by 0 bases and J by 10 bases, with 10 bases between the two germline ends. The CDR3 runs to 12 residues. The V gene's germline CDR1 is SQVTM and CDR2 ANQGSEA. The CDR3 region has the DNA TGCAGCGTTGAAGAAAGGGGACGGGAGCAGTTCTTC. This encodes CSVEERGREQFF.

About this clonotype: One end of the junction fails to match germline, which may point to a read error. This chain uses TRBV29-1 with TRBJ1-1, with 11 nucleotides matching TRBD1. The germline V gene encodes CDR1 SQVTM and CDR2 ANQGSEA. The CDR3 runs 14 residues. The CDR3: CGVAGTGGITGAFF. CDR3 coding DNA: TGCGGCGTAGCCGGGACAGGGGGGATCACTGGAGCTTTCTTT.

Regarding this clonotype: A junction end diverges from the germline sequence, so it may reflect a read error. CDR3 sequence: CASQDRLGARNIKYF. The DNA of the CDR3 is TGTGCCAGCCAGGACAGGTTGGGAGCCAGAAACATTAAGTACTTC. The J gene is TRBJ2-4, the V gene TRBV6-1; 7 nucleotides align to TRBD1. The germline gives CDR1 MNHNS, CDR2 SASEGT. The CDR3 consists of 15 residues.

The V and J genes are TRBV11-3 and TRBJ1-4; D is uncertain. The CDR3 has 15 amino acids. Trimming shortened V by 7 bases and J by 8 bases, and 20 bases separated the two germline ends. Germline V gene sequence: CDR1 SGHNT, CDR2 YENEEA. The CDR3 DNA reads TGTGCCAGCAACCCGCAACAGTGGGCTGGGGAAAAACTGTTTTTT. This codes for CASNPQQWAGEKLFF. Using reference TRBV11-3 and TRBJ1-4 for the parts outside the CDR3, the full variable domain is EAGVVQSPRYKIIEKKQPVAFWCNPISGHNTLYWYLQNLGQGPELLIRYENEEAVDDSQLPKDRFSAERLKGVDSTLKIQPAELGDSAVYLCASNPQQWAGEKLFFGSGTQLSVL.

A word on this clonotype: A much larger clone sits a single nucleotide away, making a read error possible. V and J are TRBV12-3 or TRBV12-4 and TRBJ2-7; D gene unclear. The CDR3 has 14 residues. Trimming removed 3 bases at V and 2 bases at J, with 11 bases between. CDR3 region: CASSLGRLTYEQYF. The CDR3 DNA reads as TGTGCCAGCAGTTTGGGAAGGCTTACCTACGAGCAGTACTTC.

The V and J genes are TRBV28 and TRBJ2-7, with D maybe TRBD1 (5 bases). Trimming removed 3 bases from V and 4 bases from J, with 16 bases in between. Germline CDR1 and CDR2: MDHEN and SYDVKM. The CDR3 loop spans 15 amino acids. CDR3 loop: CASSFHSLGAYEQYF. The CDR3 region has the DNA TGTGCCAGCAGTTTTCATAGCCTAGGGGCGTACGAGCAGTACTTC. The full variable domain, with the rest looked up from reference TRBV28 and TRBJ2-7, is DVKVTQSSRYLVKRTGEKVFLECVQDMDHENMFWYRQDPGLGLRLIYFSYDVKMKEKGDIPEGYSVSREKKERFSLILESASTNQTSMYLCASSFHSLGAYEQYFGPGTRLTVT.

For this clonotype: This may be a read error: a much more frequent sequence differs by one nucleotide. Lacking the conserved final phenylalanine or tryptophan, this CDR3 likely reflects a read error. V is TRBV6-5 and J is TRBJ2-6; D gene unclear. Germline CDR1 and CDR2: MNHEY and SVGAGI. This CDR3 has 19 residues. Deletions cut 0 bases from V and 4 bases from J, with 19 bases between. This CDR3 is CASSYSLSRLGAGANVLTL. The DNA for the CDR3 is TGTGCCAGCAGTTACTCGCTAAGCCGTCTTGGAGCCGGGGCCAACGTCCTGACTCTC.

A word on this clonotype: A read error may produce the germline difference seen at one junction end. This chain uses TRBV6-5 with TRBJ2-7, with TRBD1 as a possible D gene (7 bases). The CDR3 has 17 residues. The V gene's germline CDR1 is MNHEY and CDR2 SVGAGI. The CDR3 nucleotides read TGTGCCAGCAGTTTAGGGGGCGCCGGGGCTAGCGACAACAAGCAGTATTTC. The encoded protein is CASSLGGAGASDNKQYF.

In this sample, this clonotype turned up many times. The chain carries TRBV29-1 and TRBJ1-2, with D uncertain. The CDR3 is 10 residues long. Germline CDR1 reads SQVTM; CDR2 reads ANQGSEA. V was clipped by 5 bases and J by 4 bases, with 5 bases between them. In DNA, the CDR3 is TGCAGCGTTTTTGGCTATGGCTACACCTTC. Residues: CSVFGYGYTF.

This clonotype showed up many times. The CDR3 spells CASSSRRGSQPQHF. In DNA, the CDR3 is TGTGCCAGCAGCTCAAGGCGGGGATCTCAGCCCCAGCATTTT. The V and J genes are TRBV11-3 and TRBJ1-5; D remains unclear. Germline CDR1 and CDR2: SGHNT and YENEEA. V was clipped by 4 bases and J by 6 bases, with 13 bases between them. The CDR3 consists of 14 residues.

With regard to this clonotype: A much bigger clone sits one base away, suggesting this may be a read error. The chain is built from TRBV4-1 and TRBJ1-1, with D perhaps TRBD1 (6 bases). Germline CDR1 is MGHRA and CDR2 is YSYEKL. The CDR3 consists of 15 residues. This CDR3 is CTSSQEGRGNTEAFF. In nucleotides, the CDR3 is TGCACCAGCAGCCAAGAGGGCAGGGGTAACACTGAAGCTTTCTTT.

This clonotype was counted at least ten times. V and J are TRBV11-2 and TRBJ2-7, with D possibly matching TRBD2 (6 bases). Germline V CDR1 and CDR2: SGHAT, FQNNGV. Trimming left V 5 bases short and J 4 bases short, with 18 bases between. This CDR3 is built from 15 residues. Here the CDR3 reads CASSPRLGVWYEQYF. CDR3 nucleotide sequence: TGTGCCAGCAGCCCCAGACTAGGGGTCTGGTACGAGCAGTACTTC.